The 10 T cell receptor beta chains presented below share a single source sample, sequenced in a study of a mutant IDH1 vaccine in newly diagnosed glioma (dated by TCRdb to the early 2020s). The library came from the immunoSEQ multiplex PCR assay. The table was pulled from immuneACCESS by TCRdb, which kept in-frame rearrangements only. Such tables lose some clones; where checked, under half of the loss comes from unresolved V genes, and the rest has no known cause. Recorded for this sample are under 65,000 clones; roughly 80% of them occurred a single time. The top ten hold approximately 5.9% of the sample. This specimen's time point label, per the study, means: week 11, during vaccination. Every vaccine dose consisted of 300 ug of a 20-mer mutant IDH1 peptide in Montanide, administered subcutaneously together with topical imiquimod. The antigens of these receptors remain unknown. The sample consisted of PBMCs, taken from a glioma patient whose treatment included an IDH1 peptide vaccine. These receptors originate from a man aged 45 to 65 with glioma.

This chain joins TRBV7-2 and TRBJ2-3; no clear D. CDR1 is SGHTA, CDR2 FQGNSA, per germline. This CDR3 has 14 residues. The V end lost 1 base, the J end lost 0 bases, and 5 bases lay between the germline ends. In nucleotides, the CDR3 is TGTGCCAGCAGCTTAGAACAGAGCACAGATACGCAGTATTTT. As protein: CASSLEQSTDTQYF.

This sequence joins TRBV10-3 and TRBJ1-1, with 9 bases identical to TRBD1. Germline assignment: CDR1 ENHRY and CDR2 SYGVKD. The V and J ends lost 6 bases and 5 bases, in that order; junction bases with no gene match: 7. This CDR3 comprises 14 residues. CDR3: CAIRIQGAGTEAFF. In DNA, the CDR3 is TGTGCCATCAGAATACAGGGGGCAGGTACTGAAGCTTTCTTT.

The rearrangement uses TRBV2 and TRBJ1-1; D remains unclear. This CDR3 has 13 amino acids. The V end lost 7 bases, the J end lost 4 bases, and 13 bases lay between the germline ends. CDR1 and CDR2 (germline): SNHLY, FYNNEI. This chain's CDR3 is CASTVVRGTEAFF. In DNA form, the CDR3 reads TGTGCCAGCACCGTAGTGAGAGGCACTGAAGCTTTCTTT.

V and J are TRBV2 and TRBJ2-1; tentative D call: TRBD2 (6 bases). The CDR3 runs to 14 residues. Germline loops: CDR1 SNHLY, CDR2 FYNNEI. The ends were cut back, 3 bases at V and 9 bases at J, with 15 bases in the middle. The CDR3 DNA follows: TGTGCCAGCAGTGAGGTAGCGGAGGAACCTGAGCAGTTCTTC. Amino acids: CASSEVAEEPEQFF.

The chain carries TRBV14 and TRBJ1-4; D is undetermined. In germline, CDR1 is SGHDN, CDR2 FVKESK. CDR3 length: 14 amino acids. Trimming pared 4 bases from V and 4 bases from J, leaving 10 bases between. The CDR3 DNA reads TGTGCCAGCAGCCGGACGGCAGTTAATGAAAAACTGTTTTTT. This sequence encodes CASSRTAVNEKLFF.

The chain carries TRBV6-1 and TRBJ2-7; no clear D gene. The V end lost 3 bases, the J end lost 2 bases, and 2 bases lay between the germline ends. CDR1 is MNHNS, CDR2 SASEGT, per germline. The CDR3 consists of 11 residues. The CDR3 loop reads CASSDAYEQYF. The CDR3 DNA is TGTGCCAGCAGTGACGCCTACGAGCAGTACTTC.

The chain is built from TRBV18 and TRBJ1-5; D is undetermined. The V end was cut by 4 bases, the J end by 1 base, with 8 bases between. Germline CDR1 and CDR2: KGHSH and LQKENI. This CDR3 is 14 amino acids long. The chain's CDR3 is CASSQSGSNQPQHF. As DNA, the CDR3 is TGTGCCAGCTCACAGTCGGGAAGCAATCAGCCCCAGCATTTT.

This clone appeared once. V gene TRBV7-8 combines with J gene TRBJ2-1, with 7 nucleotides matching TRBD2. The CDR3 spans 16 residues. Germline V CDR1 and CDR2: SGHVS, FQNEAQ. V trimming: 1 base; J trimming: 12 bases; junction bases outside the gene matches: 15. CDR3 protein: CASSLVLGGRTGGQFF. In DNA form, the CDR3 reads TGTGCCAGCAGCTTAGTGCTGGGAGGCAGAACGGGGGGGCAGTTCTTC.

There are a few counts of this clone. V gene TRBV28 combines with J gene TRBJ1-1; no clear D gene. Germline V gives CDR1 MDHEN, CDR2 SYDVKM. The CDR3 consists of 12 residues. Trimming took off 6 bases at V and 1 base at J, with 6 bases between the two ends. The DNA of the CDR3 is TGTGCCAGCAGGGACCCGAACACTGAAGCTTTCTTT. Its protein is CASRDPNTEAFF.

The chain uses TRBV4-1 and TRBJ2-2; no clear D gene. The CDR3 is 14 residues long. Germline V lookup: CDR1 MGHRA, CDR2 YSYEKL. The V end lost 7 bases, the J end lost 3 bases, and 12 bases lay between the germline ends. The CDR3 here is CASKPSLHTGELFF. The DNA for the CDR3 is TGCGCCAGCAAGCCATCCCTTCACACCGGGGAGCTGTTTTTT.